These 28 T cell receptor beta chains were sequenced from one sample in a study of long-term antiretroviral therapy in people with HIV. Version v3.0 of the immunoSEQ assay ran at survey level. Method: immunoSEQ multiplex PCR; TCRdb's copy keeps in-frame clones and lacks some. Among 25,000 to 35,000 clones, about 87% were seen once, and the ten largest hold 3.6%. Sample: unsorted PBMCs, taken 1.8 years after starting antiretroviral therapy. These receptors all come from a woman aged 18-29 years with HIV.

The CDR3 coding sequence is TGTGCCAGCAGCCTCCCGGGACAGGGGAAGGAGCAGTTCTTC. This translates into CASSLPGQGKEQFF. This chain connects TRBV11-3 to TRBJ2-1; the match to TRBD1 covers 10 bases. The junction had 8 bases not matched to a gene; V was cut back by 5 bases and J by 10 bases. The CDR3 contains 14 residues. The germline gives CDR1 SGHNT, CDR2 YENEEA.

V and J are TRBV13 and TRBJ2-7, with D hard to call. V dropped 4 bases and J dropped 0 bases, with 13 bases sitting between them. The length of the CDR3 is 15 residues. Germline CDR1 reads PRHDT; CDR2 reads FYEKMQ (reference sequence). The CDR3 coding sequence is TGTGCCAGCAGCTCTGGGCCGGACGACTCCTACGAGCAGTACTTC. Protein sequence: CASSSGPDDSYEQYF.

The chain is built from TRBV28 and TRBJ2-1; D remains ambiguous. CDR1 and CDR2 (germline): MDHEN, SYDVKM. CDR3 length equals 13 residues. Trimming stripped 5 bases from V and 4 bases from J, with 9 bases between. The CDR3 coding sequence is TGTGCCAGCAGTCCTCGGCTATACAATGAGCAGTTCTTC. Its protein is CASSPRLYNEQFF.

This clone has just one count. The chain employs TRBV7-2 and TRBJ2-7, with TRBD1 matching 8 bases. The CDR3 covers 14 residues. The V gene's germline CDR1 is SGHTA and CDR2 FQGNSA. Trimming at V came to 1 base and at J to 2 bases, leaving 1 base not matched to a gene. CDR3 loop: CASSLGTGPYEQYF. The CDR3 DNA reads as TGTGCCAGCAGCTTAGGGACAGGGCCCTACGAGCAGTACTTC.

The gene calls are TRBV7-2 and TRBJ2-7; TRBD1 matches at 8 bases. Germline CDR1 reads SGHTA; CDR2 reads FQGNSA. The CDR3 totals 15 residues. The junction had 8 bases not matched to a gene; V was cut back by 5 bases and J by 2 bases. This chain's CDR3 is CASSVLTGAPYEQYF. The CDR3 nucleotides read TGTGCCAGCAGCGTCCTGACAGGGGCTCCCTACGAGCAGTACTTC.

This chain connects TRBV11-3 to TRBJ2-7, with unresolved D. The CDR3 runs to 12 residues. CDR1 is SGHNT, CDR2 YENEEA, per germline. The V and J ends lost 4 bases and 2 bases respectively, with 6 bases between them. The CDR3 region has the DNA TGTGCCAGCAGCTCTATGACCTACGAGCAGTACTTC. It is translated as CASSSMTYEQYF.

The chain combines TRBV28 with TRBJ1-2, with D possibly being TRBD1 (5 bases). CDR3 length: 13 residues. Germline values: CDR1 MDHEN, CDR2 SYDVKM. V was pared by 2 bases and J by 8 bases, with 12 bases between. Written as DNA, the CDR3 is TGTGCCAGCAGTTTAGCCGGGGGAAGAGGCTACACCTTC. Translating gives CASSLAGGRGYTF.

V is TRBV19 and J is TRBJ1-1; D is ambiguous. V lost 4 bases and J lost 5, with 5 bases in between. This CDR3 is 11 amino acids long. Germline V gene data show CDR1 as LNHDA and CDR2 as SQIVND (reference sequence). CDR3 in DNA: TGTGCCAGTAGTAGAGTTACTGAAGCTTTCTTT. Its protein is CASSRVTEAFF.

The chain recombines TRBV19 with TRBJ2-7; 7 nucleotides match TRBD2. The germline V gene has CDR1 LNHDA and CDR2 SQIVND (reference sequence). There are 13 residues in the CDR3. The V segment lost 3 bases and the J segment 7 bases; nucleotides outside the gene matches: 6. CDR3 sequence: CASSMWSGGEQYF. In nucleotides, the CDR3 is TGTGCCAGTAGTATGTGGTCGGGGGGTGAGCAGTACTTC. Variable domain in full (rest from reference TRBV19 and TRBJ2-7): DGGITQSPKYLFRKEGQNVTLSCEQNLNHDAMYWYRQDPGQGLRLIYYSQIVNDFQKGDIAEGYSVSREKKESFPLTVTSAQKNPTAFYLCASSMWSGGEQYFGPGTRLTVT.

This clone was counted a few times. Here the CDR3 DNA reads TGTGCCAGCAGCTTAACGTCTTCGTTTGGGACAGGCATGATTCCCTCTGGGGCCAACGTCCTGACTTTC. Translation gives CASSLTSSFGTGMIPSGANVLTF. This chain connects TRBV7-3 to TRBJ2-6; 8 bases match TRBD1. The length of the CDR3 is 23 residues. The trim removed 0 bases at V and 0 bases at J, leaving 19 bases unmatched. Germline assignment: CDR1 SGHTA and CDR2 FQGTGA.

In DNA, the CDR3 is TGTGCCAGCAGCGAGAACGTCAGGGAGTCGAGCACAGATACGCAGTATTTT. It specifies CASSENVRESSTDTQYF. This chain connects TRBV9 to TRBJ2-3; D possibly uses TRBD1 or TRBD2 (5 bases each). The CDR3 length is 17 residues. Germline lookup yields CDR1 SGDLS and CDR2 YYNGEE. The V end lost 3 bases, the J end lost 0 bases, and 17 bases lay between the germline ends.

The gene calls are TRBV20-1 and TRBJ2-7; no definite D call. This CDR3 is built from 11 residues. V was pared by 0 bases and J by 6 bases, with 6 bases between. CDR1 is DFQATT and CDR2 is SNEGSKA in the germline V gene (reference sequence). The CDR3 coding sequence is TGCAGTGCTAGAGATTGGAGCGAGCAGTACTTC. Translation gives CSARDWSEQYF.

The chain employs TRBV18 and TRBJ1-5; D may be TRBD1 (5 bases). The CDR3 runs to 15 residues. Germline values: CDR1 KGHSH, CDR2 LQKENI. Between the trimmed V and J ends, which lost 2 bases and 0 bases, there was a span of 8 bases. This CDR3 is CASSPETDSNQPQHF. The CDR3 DNA reads as TGTGCCAGCTCACCAGAGACAGATAGCAATCAGCCCCAGCATTTT.

The rearrangement joins TRBV10-1 to TRBJ2-7, with no clear D. Germline V gene sequence: CDR1 WNHNN, CDR2 SYGVQD (reference sequence). The CDR3 loop spans 11 amino acids. V was pared by 5 bases and J by 5 bases, with 7 bases between. Here the CDR3 DNA reads TGCGCCAGCAGTTTTGGCCACGAGCAGTACTTC. It is translated as CASSFGHEQYF.

V is TRBV10-3 and J is TRBJ2-3, with D perhaps TRBD2 (5 bases). The ends were cut back, 7 bases at V and 2 bases at J, with 16 bases in the middle. Germline V CDR1 and CDR2: ENHRY, SYGVKD. The CDR3 runs to 15 residues. The CDR3: CAINGRSSTTDTQYF. CDR3 DNA: TGTGCCATCAATGGGCGGTCTAGCACCACAGATACGCAGTATTTT.

The rearrangement links TRBV9 to TRBJ2-1, with D tentatively TRBD2 (6 bases). In germline, CDR1 is SGDLS, CDR2 YYNGEE. The CDR3 has 17 residues. V dropped 3 bases and J dropped 7 bases, with 23 bases sitting between them. CDR3 in amino acids: CASSALSQGLLPNEQFF. In DNA, the CDR3 is TGTGCCAGCAGCGCGTTATCCCAGGGACTTCTCCCAAATGAGCAGTTCTTC.

The rearrangement joins TRBV5-1 to TRBJ2-1; 10 nucleotides align to TRBD2. Germline values: CDR1 SGHRS, CDR2 YFSETQ. V shed 0 bases, J shed 5 bases, and the junction held 8 bases outside the gene matches. This CDR3 is built from 17 residues. CDR3 residues: CASSLGLAGVFDNEQFF. DNA for the CDR3: TGCGCCAGCAGCTTGGGGCTAGCGGGAGTTTTCGACAATGAGCAGTTCTTC. The variable domain in full, completed from reference TRBV5-1 and TRBJ2-1, reads KAGVTQTPRYLIKTRGQQVTLSCSPISGHRSVSWYQQTPGQGLQFLFEYFSETQRNKGNFPGRFSGRQFSNSRSEMNVSTLELGDSALYLCASSLGLAGVFDNEQFFGPGTRLTVL.

The chain uses TRBV28 and TRBJ1-4; the D is unclear. Germline V gene sequence: CDR1 MDHEN, CDR2 SYDVKM. The CDR3 loop spans 11 amino acids. With 3 bases removed from V and 8 bases from J, the gap between germline ends came to 4 bases. This CDR3 reads CASSFGEKLFF. The DNA of the CDR3 is TGTGCCAGCAGTTTCGGGGAAAAACTGTTTTTT. The full variable domain, with the rest looked up from reference TRBV28 and TRBJ1-4, is DVKVTQSSRYLVKRTGEKVFLECVQDMDHENMFWYRQDPGLGLRLIYFSYDVKMKEKGDIPEGYSVSREKKERFSLILESASTNQTSMYLCASSFGEKLFFGSGTQLSVL.

This clone showed up just once. This sequence joins TRBV19 and TRBJ2-2, with a weak D call TRBD2 (5 bases). The CDR3 totals 14 residues. Germline V CDR1 and CDR2: LNHDA, SQIVND (reference sequence). V was cut by 4 bases and J by 5 bases, with 11 bases left in between. As DNA, the CDR3 is TGTGCCAGTAGTAACGGGGATTCTACCGGGGAGCTGTTTTTT. The encoded protein is CASSNGDSTGELFF.

The chain couples TRBV5-1 to TRBJ2-2; no firm D call. The germline CDR1 and CDR2 sequences are SGHRS and YFSETQ. This CDR3 contains 11 residues. Trimming shortened V by 7 bases and J by 10 bases, and 11 bases separated the two germline ends. In DNA, the CDR3 is TGCGCCAGCGGCAGTGATGAGGAGCTGTTTTTT. Translation: CASGSDEELFF.

The gene calls are TRBV6-5 and TRBJ2-7; the D gene could be TRBD1 or TRBD2 (5 bases each). V lost 0 bases and J 0 bases, leaving 6 bases between the germline ends. Germline CDR1 and CDR2: MNHEY and SVGAGI. The CDR3 extends over 14 amino acids. The CDR3 DNA sequence: TGTGCCAGCAGTTACTCAGGGACCTCCTACGAGCAGTACTTC. It encodes CASSYSGTSYEQYF.

V gene TRBV6-7 combines with J gene TRBJ2-7; 7 bases line up with TRBD1. TRBV6-7 is recorded as an ORF, its role being uncertain. The length of the CDR3 is 12 residues. The V gene end was trimmed by 9 bases and the J gene end by 7 bases; junction bases not matched to a gene: 9. CDR3 coding DNA: TGTGCCAGACGAACACAGGGGAATGAGCAGTACTTC. It codes for CARRTQGNEQYF.

The genes are TRBV19 and TRBJ1-2, with D possibly matching TRBD1 (5 bases). The germline gives CDR1 LNHDA, CDR2 SQIVND (reference sequence). The CDR3 consists of 15 residues. V was clipped by 5 bases and J by 0 bases, with 13 bases between them. The chain's CDR3 is CASSPGGRPNYGYTF. CDR3 sequence (DNA): TGTGCCAGTAGTCCGGGGGGACGGCCTAACTATGGCTACACCTTC.

The chain has TRBV7-9 and TRBJ2-7; D may be TRBD1 or TRBD2 (5 bases each). Germline V gene lookup returns CDR1 SEHNR and CDR2 FQNEAQ (reference sequence). The CDR3 spans 13 residues. The V gene lost 5 bases and the J gene lost 7 bases, with 15 bases spanning the gap. CDR3 amino acids: CASSAGTRWEQYF. The CDR3 nucleotides read TGTGCCAGCAGCGCCGGGACGAGATGGGAGCAGTACTTC.

The chain recombines TRBV7-5 with TRBJ2-2; the tabulated D call, TRBD2, remains unverified against the DNA. TRBV7-5 is assigned pseudogene status. The CDR3 runs to 12 residues. The CDR3 spells CASSFYTGELFF. CDR3 bases: TGTGCCAGCAGCTTCTACACCGGGGAGCTGTTTTTT.

The gene calls are TRBV18 and TRBJ2-5; 7 bases align to TRBD1. The closer fit of TRBJ2-7 to the DNA end suggests the J call may be wrong. The CDR3 is 13 residues long. CDR1 is KGHSH, CDR2 LQKENI, per germline. Here the CDR3 DNA reads TGTGCCAGCTCAGACGGGACAGTCTACGAGCAGTACTTC. Encoded protein: CASSDGTVYEQYF.

V gene TRBV28 combines with J gene TRBJ2-1, with 12 bases aligning to TRBD2. This CDR3 comprises 18 residues. Germline CDR1 reads MDHEN; CDR2 reads SYDVKM. V lost 6 bases, J lost 1 base, and 10 bases stayed unmatched. The CDR3: CASRPTSGSLYSYNEQFF. In DNA, the CDR3 is TGTGCCAGCAGGCCGACTAGCGGGAGTCTTTATTCCTACAATGAGCAGTTCTTC.

This rearrangement joins TRBV7-2 to TRBJ2-7; D is unclear. Trimming shortened V by 3 bases and J by 5 bases, and 5 bases separated the two germline ends. The CDR3 loop spans 11 amino acids. Germline V gene lookup returns CDR1 SGHTA and CDR2 FQGNSA. CDR3 DNA: TGTGCCAGCAGCTTCAAAAACGAGCAGTACTTC. Protein sequence: CASSFKNEQYF.